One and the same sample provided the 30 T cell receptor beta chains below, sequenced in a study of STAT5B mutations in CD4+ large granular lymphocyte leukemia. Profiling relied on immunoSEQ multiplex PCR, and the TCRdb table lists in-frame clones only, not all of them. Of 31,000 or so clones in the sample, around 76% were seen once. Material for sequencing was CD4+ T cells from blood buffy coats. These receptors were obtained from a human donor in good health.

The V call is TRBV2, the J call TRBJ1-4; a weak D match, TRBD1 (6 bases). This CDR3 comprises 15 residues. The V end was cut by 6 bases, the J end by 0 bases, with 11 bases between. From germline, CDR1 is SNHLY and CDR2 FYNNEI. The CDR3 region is CASRKDRSTNEKLFF. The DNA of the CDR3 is TGTGCCAGCAGAAAAGACAGGTCAACTAATGAAAAACTGTTTTTT.

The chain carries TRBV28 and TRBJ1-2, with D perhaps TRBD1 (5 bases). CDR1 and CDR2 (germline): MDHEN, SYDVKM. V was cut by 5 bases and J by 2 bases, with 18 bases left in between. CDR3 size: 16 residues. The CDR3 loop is CASSLRPGAKNYGYTF. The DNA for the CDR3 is TGTGCCAGCAGTCTCCGGCCTGGGGCAAAGAACTATGGCTACACCTTC.

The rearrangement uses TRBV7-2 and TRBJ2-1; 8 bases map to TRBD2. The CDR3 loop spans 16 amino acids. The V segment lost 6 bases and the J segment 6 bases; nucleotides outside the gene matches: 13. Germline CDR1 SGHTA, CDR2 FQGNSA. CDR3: CASSTTGGRTPNEQFF. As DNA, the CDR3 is TGTGCCAGCAGTACAACGGGCGGGAGGACCCCCAATGAGCAGTTCTTC.

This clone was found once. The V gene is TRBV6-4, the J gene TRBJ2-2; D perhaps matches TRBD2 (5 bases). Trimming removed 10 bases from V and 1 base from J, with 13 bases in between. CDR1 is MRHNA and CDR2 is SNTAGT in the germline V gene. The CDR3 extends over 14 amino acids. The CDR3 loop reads CATSVEGNTGELFF. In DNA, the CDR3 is TGTGCCACTTCCGTTGAGGGGAACACCGGGGAGCTGTTTTTT.

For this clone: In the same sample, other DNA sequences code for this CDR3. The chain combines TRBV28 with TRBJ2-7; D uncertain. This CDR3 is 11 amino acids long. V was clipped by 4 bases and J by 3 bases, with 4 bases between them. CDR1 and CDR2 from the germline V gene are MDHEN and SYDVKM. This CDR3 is CASSSYYEQYF. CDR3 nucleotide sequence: TGTGCCAGCAGTTCCTACTACGAGCAGTACTTC.

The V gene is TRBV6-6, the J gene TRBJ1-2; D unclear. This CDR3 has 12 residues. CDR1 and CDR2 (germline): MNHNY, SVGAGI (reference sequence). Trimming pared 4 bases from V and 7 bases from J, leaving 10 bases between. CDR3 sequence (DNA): TGTGCCAGCAGTTCCCCAGTCGTTGGCTACACCTTC. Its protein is CASSSPVVGYTF.

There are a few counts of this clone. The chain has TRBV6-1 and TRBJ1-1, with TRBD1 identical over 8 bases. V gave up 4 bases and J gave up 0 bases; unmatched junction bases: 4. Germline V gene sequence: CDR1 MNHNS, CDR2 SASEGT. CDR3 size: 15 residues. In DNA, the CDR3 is TGTGCCAGCAGTGGGACAGGGAGGCTGAACACTGAAGCTTTCTTT. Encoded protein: CASSGTGRLNTEAFF.

Here the CDR3 reads CASSLGPRAQYF. The CDR3 coding sequence is TGTGCCAGCAGTTTAGGCCCCAGGGCGCAGTATTTT. The genes are TRBV28 and TRBJ2-3; D might be TRBD1 (5 bases). Germline V lookup: CDR1 MDHEN, CDR2 SYDVKM. The V end was cut by 2 bases, the J end by 10 bases, with 10 bases between. The length of the CDR3 is 12 residues. The variable domain in full, completed from reference TRBV28 and TRBJ2-3, reads DVKVTQSSRYLVKRTGEKVFLECVQDMDHENMFWYRQDPGLGLRLIYFSYDVKMKEKGDIPEGYSVSREKKERFSLILESASTNQTSMYLCASSLGPRAQYFGPGTRLTVL.

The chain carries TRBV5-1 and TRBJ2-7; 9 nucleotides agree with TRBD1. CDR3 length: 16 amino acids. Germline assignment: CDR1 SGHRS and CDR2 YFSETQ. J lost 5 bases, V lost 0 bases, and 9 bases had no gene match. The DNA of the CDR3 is TGCGCCAGCAGCTTGGTTGTGGGACAGGGCACGAACGAGCAGTACTTC. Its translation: CASSLVVGQGTNEQYF.

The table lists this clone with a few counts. CDR3 in amino acids: CAWTGQGNNQPQHF. The CDR3 DNA reads TGTGCCTGGACGGGACAGGGTAACAATCAGCCCCAGCATTTT. The chain employs TRBV30 and TRBJ1-5, with 9 bases aligning to TRBD1. V was pared by 4 bases and J by 3 bases, with 4 bases of the junction left unmatched. The length of the CDR3 is 14 residues. Germline-derived CDR1 and CDR2 are GTSNPN and SVGIG (reference sequence).

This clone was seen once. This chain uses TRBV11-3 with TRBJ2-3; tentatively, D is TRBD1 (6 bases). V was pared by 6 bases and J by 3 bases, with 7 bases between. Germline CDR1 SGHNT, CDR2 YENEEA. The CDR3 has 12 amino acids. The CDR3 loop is CASRGATDTQYF. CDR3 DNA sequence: TGTGCCAGCAGGGGGGCAACAGATACGCAGTATTTT.

CDR3 sequence reads: CASSFPGTGEQFF. Written as DNA, the CDR3 is TGTGCCAGCAGTTTCCCCGGGACAGGGGAGCAGTTCTTC. V usage is TRBV27 and J usage is TRBJ2-1, with TRBD1 identical over 9 bases. The CDR3 is 13 residues long. Trimming at V came to 3 bases and at J to 10 bases, leaving 4 bases not matched to a gene. Germline V gene sequence: CDR1 MNHEY, CDR2 SMNVEV (reference sequence).

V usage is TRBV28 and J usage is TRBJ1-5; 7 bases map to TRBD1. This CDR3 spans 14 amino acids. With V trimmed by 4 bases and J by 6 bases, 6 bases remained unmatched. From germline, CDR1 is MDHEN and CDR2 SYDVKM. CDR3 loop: CASSSRQGIQPQHF. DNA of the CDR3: TGTGCCAGCAGTTCCCGACAGGGTATTCAGCCCCAGCATTTT.

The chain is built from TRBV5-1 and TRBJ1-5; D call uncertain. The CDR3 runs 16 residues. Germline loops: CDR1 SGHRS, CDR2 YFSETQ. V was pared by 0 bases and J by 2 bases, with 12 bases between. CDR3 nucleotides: TGCGCCAGCAGCTTGGATGGGGTGGGAGGCAATCAGCCCCAGCATTTT. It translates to CASSLDGVGGNQPQHF.

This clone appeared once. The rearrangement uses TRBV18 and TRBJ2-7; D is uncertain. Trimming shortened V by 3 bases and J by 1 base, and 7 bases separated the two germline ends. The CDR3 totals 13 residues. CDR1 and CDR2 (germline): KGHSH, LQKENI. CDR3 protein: CASSPTISYEQYF. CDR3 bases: TGTGCCAGCTCACCCACCATATCCTACGAGCAGTACTTC.

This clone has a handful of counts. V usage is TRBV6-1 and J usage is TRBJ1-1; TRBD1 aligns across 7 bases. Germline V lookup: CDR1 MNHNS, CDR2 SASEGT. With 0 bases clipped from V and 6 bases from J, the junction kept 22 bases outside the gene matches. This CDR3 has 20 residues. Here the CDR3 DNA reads TGTGCCAGCAGTGAAGCGGCGTACGGCTTAGGGGGACAAGGGGGCTCTGAAGCTTTCTTT. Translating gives CASSEAAYGLGGQGGSEAFF.

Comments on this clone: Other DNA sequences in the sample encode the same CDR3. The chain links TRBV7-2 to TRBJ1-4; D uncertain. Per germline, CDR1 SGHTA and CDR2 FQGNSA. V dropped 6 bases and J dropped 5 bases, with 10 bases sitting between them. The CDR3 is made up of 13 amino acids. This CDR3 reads CASRAGLNEKLFF. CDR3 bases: TGTGCCAGCAGAGCAGGATTGAATGAAAAACTGTTTTTT.

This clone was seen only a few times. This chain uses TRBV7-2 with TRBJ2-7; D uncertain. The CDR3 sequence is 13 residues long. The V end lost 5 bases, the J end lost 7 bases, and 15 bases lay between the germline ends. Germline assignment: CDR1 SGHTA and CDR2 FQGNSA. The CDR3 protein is CASSTGLLREQYF. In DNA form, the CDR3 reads TGTGCCAGCAGCACCGGGCTTTTAAGGGAGCAGTACTTC.

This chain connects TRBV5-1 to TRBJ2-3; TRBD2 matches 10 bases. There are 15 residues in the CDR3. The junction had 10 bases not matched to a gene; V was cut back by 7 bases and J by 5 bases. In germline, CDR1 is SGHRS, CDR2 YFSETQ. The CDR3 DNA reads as TGCGCCAGCTCCACATTCAGCGGGGGGGGAGATACGCAGTATTTT. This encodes CASSTFSGGGDTQYF.

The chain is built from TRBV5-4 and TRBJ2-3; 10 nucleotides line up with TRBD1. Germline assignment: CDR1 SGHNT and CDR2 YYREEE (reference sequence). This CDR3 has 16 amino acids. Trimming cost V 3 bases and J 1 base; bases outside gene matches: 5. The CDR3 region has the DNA TGTGCCAGCAGCTCCGCCGGGACAGGGGGCACAGATACGCAGTATTTT. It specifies CASSSAGTGGTDTQYF.

In DNA form, the CDR3 reads TGTGCCAGCGCACGAGAGGCCCCCCTCTACGAGCAGTACTTC. Translation: CASAREAPLYEQYF. V usage is TRBV7-2 and J usage is TRBJ2-7; D unclear. Germline CDR1 and CDR2: SGHTA and FQGNSA. V dropped 8 bases and J dropped 3 bases, with 17 bases sitting between them. This CDR3 is 14 amino acids long.

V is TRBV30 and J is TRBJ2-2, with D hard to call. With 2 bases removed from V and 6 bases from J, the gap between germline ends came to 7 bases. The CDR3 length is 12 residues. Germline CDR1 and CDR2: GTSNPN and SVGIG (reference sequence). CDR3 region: CAWSLSAGELFF. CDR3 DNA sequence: TGTGCCTGGAGTTTGAGTGCCGGGGAGCTGTTTTTT.

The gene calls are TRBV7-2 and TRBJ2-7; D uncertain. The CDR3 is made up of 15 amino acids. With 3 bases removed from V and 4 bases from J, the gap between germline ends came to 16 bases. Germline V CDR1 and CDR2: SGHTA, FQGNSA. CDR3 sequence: CASSLDPGRLYEQYF. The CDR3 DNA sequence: TGTGCCAGCAGCTTGGACCCCGGGCGGCTATACGAGCAGTACTTC.

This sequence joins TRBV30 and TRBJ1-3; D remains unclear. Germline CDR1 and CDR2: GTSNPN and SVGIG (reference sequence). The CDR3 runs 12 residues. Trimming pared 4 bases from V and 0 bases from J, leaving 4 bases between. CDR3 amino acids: CAWTGSGNTIYF. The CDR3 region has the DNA TGTGCCTGGACAGGCTCTGGAAACACCATATATTTT.

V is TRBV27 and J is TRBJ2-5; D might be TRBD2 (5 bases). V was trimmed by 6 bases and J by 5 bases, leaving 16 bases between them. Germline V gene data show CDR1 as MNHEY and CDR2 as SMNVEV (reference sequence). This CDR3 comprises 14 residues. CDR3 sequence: CASRASGRGETQYF. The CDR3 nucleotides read TGTGCCAGCAGAGCAAGTGGACGCGGGGAGACCCAGTACTTC.

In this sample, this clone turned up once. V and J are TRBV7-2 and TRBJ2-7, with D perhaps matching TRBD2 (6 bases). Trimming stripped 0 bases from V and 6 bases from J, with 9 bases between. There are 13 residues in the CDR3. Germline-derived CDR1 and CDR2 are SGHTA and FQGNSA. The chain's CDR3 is CASSLAGRGEQYF. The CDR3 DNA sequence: TGTGCCAGCAGCTTAGCGGGGCGGGGCGAGCAGTACTTC.

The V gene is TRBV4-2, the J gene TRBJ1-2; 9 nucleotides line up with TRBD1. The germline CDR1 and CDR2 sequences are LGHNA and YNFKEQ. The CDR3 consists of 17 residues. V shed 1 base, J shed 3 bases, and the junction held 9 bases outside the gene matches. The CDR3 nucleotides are TGTGCCAGCAGCCAAGTTCCCGGGACAGGGCTTTACTATGGCTACACCTTC. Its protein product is CASSQVPGTGLYYGYTF.

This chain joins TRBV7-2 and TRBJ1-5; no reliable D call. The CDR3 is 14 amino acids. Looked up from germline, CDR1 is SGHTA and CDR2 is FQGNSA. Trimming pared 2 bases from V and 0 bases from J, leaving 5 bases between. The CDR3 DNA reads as TGTGCCAGCAGCTTATGGGTTAGCAATCAGCCCCAGCATTTT. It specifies CASSLWVSNQPQHF.

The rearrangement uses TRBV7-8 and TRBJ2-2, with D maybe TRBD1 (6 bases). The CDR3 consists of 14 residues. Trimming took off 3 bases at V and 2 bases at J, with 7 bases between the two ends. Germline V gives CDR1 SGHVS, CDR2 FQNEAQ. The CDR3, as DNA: TGTGCCAGCAGCTTTGGGACAAACACCGGGGAGCTGTTTTTT. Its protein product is CASSFGTNTGELFF.

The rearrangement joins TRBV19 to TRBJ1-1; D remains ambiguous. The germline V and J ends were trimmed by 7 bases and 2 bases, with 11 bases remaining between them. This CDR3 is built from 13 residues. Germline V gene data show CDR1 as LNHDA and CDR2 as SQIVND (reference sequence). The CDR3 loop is CASKKVTNTEAFF. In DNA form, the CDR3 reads TGTGCCAGTAAGAAGGTCACTAACACTGAAGCTTTCTTT.